A single sample is the source of the 29 T cell receptor beta chains below, sequenced in a study of cytomegalovirus exposure and HLA in healthy donors. Profiling relied on immunoSEQ multiplex PCR, and the TCRdb table lists in-frame clones only, not all of them. The table records a few hundred thousand clones, 75% to 90% of them present only once. Sequencing was performed on PBMCs. These TCRs come from a woman younger than 45 in good health and CMV-seropositive.

The CDR3 loop is CSVEGNGYTF. The CDR3 nucleotides are TGCAGCGTTGAAGGAAATGGCTACACCTTC. V and J are TRBV29-1 and TRBJ1-2; no clear D. The CDR3 loop spans 10 amino acids. Per germline, CDR1 SQVTM and CDR2 ANQGSEA. The germline V and J ends were trimmed by 1 base and 6 bases, with 3 bases remaining between them.

Concerning this clone: Other DNA sequences in this specimen translate into the identical CDR3. The chain is built from TRBV27 and TRBJ2-7; TRBD2 might be the D (5 bases). The CDR3 contains 13 residues. Per the germline V gene, CDR1 is MNHEY and CDR2 is SMNVEV (reference sequence). The germline V and J ends were trimmed by 5 bases and 0 bases, with 8 bases remaining between them. This chain's CDR3 is CASSLRGSYEQYF. CDR3 bases: TGTGCCAGCAGTCTTCGGGGCTCCTACGAGCAGTACTTC.

As DNA, the CDR3 is TGTGCCAGCAGCGTATCTAGCGGGATTTCCTACGAGCAGTACTTC. Protein sequence: CASSVSSGISYEQYF. This rearrangement joins TRBV7-6 to TRBJ2-7, with TRBD2 identical over 9 bases. From germline, CDR1 is SGHVS and CDR2 FNYEAQ. This CDR3 contains 15 residues. V was pared by 5 bases and J by 1 base, with 6 bases of the junction left unmatched.

In its sample, this clone was seen once. V gene TRBV6-5 combines with J gene TRBJ2-1; TRBD2 might be the D (5 bases). This CDR3 contains 15 residues. Germline-derived CDR1 and CDR2 are MNHEY and SVGAGI. Trimming took off 3 bases at V and 2 bases at J, with 11 bases between the two ends. CDR3 amino acids: CASSYGSRTYNEQFF. The CDR3 DNA reads as TGTGCCAGCAGTTATGGGAGTCGGACCTACAATGAGCAGTTCTTC.

The chain combines TRBV30 with TRBJ1-5; unclear D gene. This CDR3 spans 15 amino acids. Trimming cost V 3 bases and J 1 base, with 13 bases left between them. Germline V CDR1 and CDR2: GTSNPN, SVGIG (reference sequence). Here the CDR3 DNA reads TGTGCCTGGAGCCCAGCGGGGTACAGCAATCAGCCCCAGCATTTT. It specifies CAWSPAGYSNQPQHF.

This sequence joins TRBV7-2 and TRBJ1-1; no clear D gene. This CDR3 is 16 amino acids long. CDR1 and CDR2 from the germline V gene are SGHTA and FQGNSA. Trimming removed 5 bases at V and 9 bases at J, with 25 bases between. The CDR3 sequence is CASSVGSILGPKQAFF. The CDR3 bases are TGTGCCAGCAGCGTGGGGTCGATTTTAGGCCCAAAGCAAGCTTTCTTT.

The CDR3 nucleotides read TGCGCCAGCAGCCAAGACAGTAGCAATCAGCCCCAGCATTTT. It is translated as CASSQDSSNQPQHF. The V and J genes are TRBV4-1 and TRBJ1-5; no clear D gene. The CDR3 runs to 14 residues. Trimming took off 0 bases at V and 0 bases at J, with 3 bases between the two ends. Germline V CDR1 and CDR2: MGHRA, YSYEKL.

The chain uses TRBV7-2 and TRBJ1-5, with no clear D. The CDR3 has 14 residues. CDR1 is SGHTA, CDR2 FQGNSA, per germline. Trimming shortened V by 1 base and J by 5 bases, and 9 bases separated the two germline ends. CDR3 in DNA: TGTGCCAGCAGCTTAGTTATAGGTCATCAGCCCCAGCATTTT. This codes for CASSLVIGHQPQHF.

The V call is TRBV7-9, the J call TRBJ2-7; possibly TRBD2 for D (6 bases). V lost 0 bases, J lost 6 bases, and 18 bases lay in between. This CDR3 region has 16 residues. The germline CDR1 and CDR2 sequences are SEHNR and FQNEAQ (reference sequence). The DNA for the CDR3 is TGTGCCAGCAGCTTAGCGATCGCGCTAGTGGGGGGCGAGCAGTACTTC. This codes for CASSLAIALVGGEQYF.

The chain couples TRBV30 to TRBJ1-3; possibly TRBD1 for D (5 bases). Trimming pared 1 base from V and 4 bases from J, leaving 14 bases between. The CDR3 runs to 15 residues. Germline V gives CDR1 GTSNPN, CDR2 SVGIG (reference sequence). As DNA, the CDR3 is TGTGCCTGGAGTGACGCAGGGTTTTACGGAAACACCATATATTTT. Its protein is CAWSDAGFYGNTIYF.

The chain uses TRBV10-2 and TRBJ2-3; D not resolved. The CDR3 runs 13 residues. Germline V gene data show CDR1 as WSHSY and CDR2 as SAAADI. Trimming took off 8 bases at V and 2 bases at J, with 11 bases between the two ends. CDR3 bases: TGCGCCAGCGATAAGTCTCTCACAGATACGCAGTATTTT. Its translation: CASDKSLTDTQYF.

The CDR3, as DNA: TGTGCCAGCATACTCAGATCAGGATATGGCTACACCTTC. It codes for CASILRSGYGYTF. The chain employs TRBV6-6 and TRBJ1-2; D unclear. Trimming shortened V by 7 bases and J by 5 bases, and 14 bases separated the two germline ends. Germline CDR1 reads MNHNY; CDR2 reads SVGAGI (reference sequence). The CDR3 is 13 residues long.

V usage is TRBV30 and J usage is TRBJ2-7, with 9 bases identical to TRBD1. V lost 0 bases and J lost 1; bases outside the gene matches: 4. CDR1 and CDR2 from the germline V gene are GTSNPN and SVGIG (reference sequence). The CDR3 spans 15 residues. CDR3 in DNA: TGTGCCTGGAGTGTACCGGGACAGGGTTCCTACGAGCAGTACTTC. Protein: CAWSVPGQGSYEQYF.

Only a few counts were recorded for this clone. The chain employs TRBV19 and TRBJ1-5; D not resolved. In germline, CDR1 is LNHDA, CDR2 SQIVND (reference sequence). Trimming removed 3 bases from V and 4 bases from J, with 10 bases in between. There are 14 residues in the CDR3. This CDR3 is CASSIKGSNQPQHF. The CDR3 nucleotides are TGTGCCAGTAGTATTAAAGGGTCAAATCAGCCCCAGCATTTT.

The V and J genes are TRBV30 and TRBJ1-1; TRBD1 matches 7 bases. The CDR3 is made up of 12 amino acids. The germline V gene encodes CDR1 GTSNPN and CDR2 SVGIG (reference sequence). Germline trimming cut 2 bases from V and 12 bases from J; bases unmatched to any gene: 9. Here the CDR3 DNA reads TGTGCCTGGAGTAAAAACAGGGGCGAAACTTTCTTT. Translating it yields CAWSKNRGETFF.

J is TRBJ2-4 and V is TRBV10-3, with D hard to call. The CDR3 is 15 residues long. V was cut by 4 bases and J by 1 base, with 11 bases left in between. The germline gives CDR1 ENHRY, CDR2 SYGVKD. CDR3: CAISGNRGAKNIQYF. CDR3 coding DNA: TGTGCCATCAGTGGTAATAGAGGCGCCAAAAACATTCAGTACTTC.

This chain links TRBV15 with TRBJ2-2; 8 bases are shared with TRBD1. From germline, CDR1 is LNHNV and CDR2 YYDKDF (reference sequence). This CDR3 spans 15 amino acids. J gave up 0 bases and V 6 bases, and 3 bases lay outside the gene matches. The CDR3 coding sequence is TGTGCCACCAGGACACAGGGGGCGAACACCGGGGAGCTGTTTTTT. Translating gives CATRTQGANTGELFF.

V gene TRBV27 combines with J gene TRBJ1-5; D not resolved. V was cut by 7 bases and J by 0 bases, with 10 bases left in between. The CDR3 contains 14 residues. From germline, CDR1 is MNHEY and CDR2 SMNVEV (reference sequence). CDR3 coding DNA: TGTGCCAGCAAGGTCCCATATAGCAATCAGCCCCAGCATTTT. This encodes CASKVPYSNQPQHF.

Only a few counts were recorded for this clone. The V and J genes are TRBV2 and TRBJ1-1, with 9 bases lining up with TRBD1. The V gene's germline CDR1 is SNHLY and CDR2 FYNNEI. This CDR3 comprises 15 residues. With V trimmed by 6 bases and J by 0 bases, 5 bases remained unmatched. CDR3 sequence (DNA): TGTGCCAGCAGGGACAGGGGTTGGATGAACACTGAAGCTTTCTTT. Encoded protein: CASRDRGWMNTEAFF.

This clone was seen a few times. The chain recombines TRBV2 with TRBJ1-4; D call uncertain. CDR3 length equals 12 residues. V was shortened by 6 bases and J by 5 bases, with 7 bases between the two germline ends. In germline, CDR1 is SNHLY, CDR2 FYNNEI. CDR3 sequence: CASSAMNEKLFF. The CDR3 DNA reads as TGTGCCAGCAGCGCGATGAATGAAAAACTGTTTTTT.

The gene calls are TRBV11-3 and TRBJ1-1; TRBD1 aligns across 7 bases. V lost 2 bases to trimming and J lost 5 bases; unmatched junction nucleotides: 8. Germline values: CDR1 SGHNT, CDR2 YENEEA. CDR3 size: 15 residues. CDR3 bases: TGTGCCAGCAGCTTACCGCTGACAGGGAAGACTGAAGCTTTCTTT. Protein product: CASSLPLTGKTEAFF.

The chain joins TRBV5-6 to TRBJ2-1; TRBD1 is a possible D gene (5 bases). Germline values: CDR1 SGHDT, CDR2 YYEEEE. This CDR3 is 14 amino acids long. V was trimmed by 2 bases and J by 6 bases, leaving 12 bases between them. CDR3 nucleotide sequence: TGTGCCAGCAGCTTCCCAGGACAAGGCAATGAGCAGTTCTTC. Protein: CASSFPGQGNEQFF.

The gene calls are TRBV30 and TRBJ1-2; no reliable D call. The germline V and J ends were trimmed by 1 base and 8 bases, with 8 bases remaining between them. The germline CDR1 and CDR2 sequences are GTSNPN and SVGIG (reference sequence). The CDR3 runs 11 residues. This CDR3 reads CAWSAPGGYTF. For the CDR3, the DNA is TGTGCCTGGAGTGCCCCGGGGGGCTACACCTTC.

In regard to this clone: Within the sample, other DNA sequences also encode this same CDR3. The chain recombines TRBV28 with TRBJ1-2; a possible D gene is TRBD1 (5 bases). Trimming shortened V by 3 bases and J by 4 bases, and 6 bases separated the two germline ends. Germline CDR1 MDHEN, CDR2 SYDVKM. CDR3 size: 12 residues. The CDR3 sequence is CASSFQGYGYTF. The DNA for the CDR3 is TGTGCCAGCAGTTTTCAGGGCTATGGCTACACCTTC.

This rearrangement joins TRBV5-4 to TRBJ2-7; D is possibly TRBD1 (7 bases). The CDR3 extends over 16 amino acids. The V gene's germline CDR1 is SGHNT and CDR2 YYREEE (reference sequence). V gave up 4 bases and J gave up 5 bases, with 22 bases separating them. CDR3 in amino acids: CASSPLQGTYDDEQYF. The CDR3 DNA reads TGTGCCAGCAGCCCGCTACAGGGGACTTATGACGACGAGCAGTACTTC.

The chain uses TRBV7-9 and TRBJ1-1, with no clear D. CDR1 is SEHNR and CDR2 is FQNEAQ in the germline V gene (reference sequence). Trimming removed 1 base from V and 11 bases from J, with 11 bases in between. The CDR3 is made up of 12 amino acids. The CDR3 coding sequence is TGTGCCAGCAGCTTAGAGAACCTGGGGGCTTTCTTT. This codes for CASSLENLGAFF.

The chain combines TRBV27 with TRBJ1-1; D is ambiguous. Germline V gene data show CDR1 as MNHEY and CDR2 as SMNVEV (reference sequence). The CDR3 has 13 amino acids. The V end lost 3 bases, the J end lost 2 bases, and 7 bases lay between the germline ends. As DNA, the CDR3 is TGTGCCAGCAGTTTCTACGGAAACACTGAAGCTTTCTTT. This gives the protein CASSFYGNTEAFF.

V is TRBV30 and J is TRBJ1-1; a weak D match, TRBD1 (5 bases). Looked up from germline, CDR1 is GTSNPN and CDR2 is SVGIG (reference sequence). This CDR3 spans 14 amino acids. V was trimmed by 4 bases and J by 0 bases, leaving 12 bases between them. The CDR3 reads CAWMNEGMNTEAFF. The CDR3 DNA sequence: TGTGCCTGGATGAATGAGGGGATGAACACTGAAGCTTTCTTT.

This rearrangement joins TRBV19 to TRBJ1-5, with 8 positions matching TRBD1. Per the germline V gene, CDR1 is LNHDA and CDR2 is SQIVND (reference sequence). J was trimmed by 3 bases and V by 6 bases; bases with no gene match: 16. The CDR3 spans 18 residues. The CDR3 coding sequence is TGTGCCAGTAGGAGCCCCCCCGGGACAGGCCCATACAATCAGCCCCAGCATTTT. Protein: CASRSPPGTGPYNQPQHF.